The T cell receptor (beta chain) under discussion was sequenced for a study of CD8+CD57+ T cells in acquired aplastic anemia. Trimming cost V 1 base and J 7 bases, with 16 bases left between them. Germline loops: CDR1 SGHTA, CDR2 FQGNSA. The CDR3 runs 15 residues. Patients chosen for sequencing had CD8+CD57+ cells that had expanded, as shown by flow cytometry. TCR beta VDJ combinations and CDR3 sequences were profiled from genomic DNA. TCRdb recomputed calls from the reads with MiXCR, one row per CDR3 protein. The top ten clones hold 40% to 50% of a sample with 200,000 to 300,000 distinct CDR3 sequences, 70% to 85% of them seen once.

This sequence originates from a human donor with aplastic anemia. The J gene is TRBJ2-5, the V gene TRBV7-2; D is possibly TRBD1 (6 bases). The sequenced material came from sorted CD4+, CD8+, or CD8+CD57+ T cells (not recorded which) from PBMCs. CDR3 amino acids: CASSLDLTWDTTQYF. The DNA of the CDR3 is TGTGCCAGCAGCTTAGATCTGACATGGGACACGACCCAGTACTTC.